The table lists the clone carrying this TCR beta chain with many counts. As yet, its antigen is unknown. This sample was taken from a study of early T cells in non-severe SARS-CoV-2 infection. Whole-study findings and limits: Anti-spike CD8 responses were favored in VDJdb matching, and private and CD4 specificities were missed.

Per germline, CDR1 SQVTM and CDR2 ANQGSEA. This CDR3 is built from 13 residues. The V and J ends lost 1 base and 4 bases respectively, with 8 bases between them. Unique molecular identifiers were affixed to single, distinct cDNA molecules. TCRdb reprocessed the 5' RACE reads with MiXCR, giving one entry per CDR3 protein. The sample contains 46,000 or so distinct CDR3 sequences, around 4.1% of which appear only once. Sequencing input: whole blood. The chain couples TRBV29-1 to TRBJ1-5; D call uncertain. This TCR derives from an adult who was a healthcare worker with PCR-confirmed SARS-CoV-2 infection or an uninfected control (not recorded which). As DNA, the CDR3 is TGCAGCGTTGAAGTCCAGAAGAATCAGCCCCAGCATTTT. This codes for CSVEVQKNQPQHF.